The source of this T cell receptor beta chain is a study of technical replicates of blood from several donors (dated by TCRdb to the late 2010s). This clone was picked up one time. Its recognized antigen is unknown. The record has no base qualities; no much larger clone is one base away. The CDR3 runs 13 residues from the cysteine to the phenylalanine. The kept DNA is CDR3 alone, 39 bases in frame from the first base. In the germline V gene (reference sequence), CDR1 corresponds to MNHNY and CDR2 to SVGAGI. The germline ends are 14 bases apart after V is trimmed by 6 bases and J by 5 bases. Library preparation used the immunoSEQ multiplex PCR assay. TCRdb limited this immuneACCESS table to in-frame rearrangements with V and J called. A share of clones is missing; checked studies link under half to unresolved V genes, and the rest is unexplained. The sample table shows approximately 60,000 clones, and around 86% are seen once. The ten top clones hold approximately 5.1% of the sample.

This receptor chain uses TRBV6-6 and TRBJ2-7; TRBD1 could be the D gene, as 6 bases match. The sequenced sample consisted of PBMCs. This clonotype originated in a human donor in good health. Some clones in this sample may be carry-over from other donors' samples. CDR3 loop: CASRSTGPHEQYF. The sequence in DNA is TGTGCCAGCAGGTCCACAGGGCCCCACGAGCAGTACTTC.